The next 5 T cell receptor beta chains were all read from a single sample in a study of blood T cell repertoires in COVID-19. Sequencing used immunoSEQ multiplex PCR; TCRdb keeps in-frame clones, though not all of them. The sample contains around 43,000 clones, over 75% of which appear only once. The sample consisted of peripheral blood. Receptor source: a human donor in a cohort sampled during active COVID-19.

V gene TRBV7-9 combines with J gene TRBJ1-6; unclear D gene. V was pared by 3 bases and J by 7 bases, with 10 bases between. Germline values: CDR1 SEHNR, CDR2 FQNEAQ (reference sequence). The CDR3 has 14 amino acids. DNA for the CDR3: TGTGCCAGCAGCTTTACGGCGGGGAATTCACCCCTCCACTTT. Translating gives CASSFTAGNSPLHF.

This clone has a handful of counts. V gene TRBV7-6 combines with J gene TRBJ2-1; weak D call: TRBD1 (6 bases). The V end was cut by 3 bases, the J end by 9 bases, with 12 bases between. The V gene's germline CDR1 is SGHVS and CDR2 FNYEAQ. CDR3 length equals 13 residues. As DNA, the CDR3 is TGTGCCAGCAGCTTGATGCAGGGGTCTGAGCAGTTCTTC. It yields the protein CASSLMQGSEQFF.

This rearrangement joins TRBV27 to TRBJ2-1, with 13 nucleotides matching TRBD2. Germline CDR1 and CDR2: MNHEY and SMNVEV (reference sequence). CDR3 length: 19 residues. After removal of 5 bases from V and 1 base from J, the junction contained 11 bases not matched to a gene. The CDR3, as DNA: TGTGCCAGCAGTCACCAGGGACTAGCGGGAACGTTTTCCTACAATGAGCAGTTCTTC. This encodes CASSHQGLAGTFSYNEQFF.

V is TRBV18 and J is TRBJ2-7; tentative D call: TRBD2 (6 bases). This CDR3 has 18 residues. Deletions cut 0 bases from V and 3 bases from J, with 21 bases between. Germline CDR1 reads KGHSH; CDR2 reads LQKENI. CDR3 DNA: TGTGCCAGCTCACCACCGTCCGTGGCCGGGCGGGGCGGCTACGAGCAGTACTTC. Amino acids: CASSPPSVAGRGGYEQYF.

Worth noting for this clone: Its ends do not fully match the called genes, so a read error is possible. The chain is built from TRBV15 and TRBJ2-1; possibly TRBD2 for D (6 bases). Germline V gene sequence: CDR1 LNHNV, CDR2 YYDKDF (reference sequence). This CDR3 comprises 16 residues. The CDR3 DNA reads as TGTGCCACCAGCGGAGAACTAGCCAGATCCTACAATGAGCAGTTCTTC. This gives the protein CATSGELARSYNEQFF.